Listed here is a single T cell receptor beta chain. Which antigen it targets is not known. Base qualities are not recorded, but no much larger clone differs from it by a single base. The data were obtained in a study of post-analysis software for immune sequencing data (dated by TCRdb to between 2015 and 2016). With regard to the full study: Disease courses on record covered relapsing-remitting, secondary progressive and progressive-relapsing multiple sclerosis, though some patients had no subtype annotation. The patient repertoires were compared against more than 10 previously published healthy control repertoires obtained from donors aged roughly 6 to 28 years. A subset of samples was prepared in parallel using single-end sample barcoding, then pooled and co-amplified after Illumina adapter ligation. The paper as a whole reports these results and caveats: The control group was slightly older than the multiple sclerosis patient group. Direct clustering with F measure revealed strong co-clustering of samples prepared in the same batch, which led to a batch-effect correction. Several TRBV segments, including TRBV5-6, TRBV5-1 and TRBV20-1, were significantly more frequent in patients than controls. Significantly lower normalized Chao1 diversity was found in multiple sclerosis patients than in controls, suggesting substantial peripheral T-cell clonal expansion.

Its CDR3 holds 15 amino acids, cysteine through phenylalanine. The read is trimmed to its CDR3 DNA, 45 bases read in frame from base 1. CDR1 and CDR2, per the germline V gene, are MNHEY and SVGAGI. The V end loses 0 bases and the J end loses 7 bases, and a stretch of 14 bases separates them. Library prep was done by PCR. TCRdb names Illumina HiSeq 2500 as the instrument used. To reduce PCR and sequencing biases, unique molecular identifiers were built into the TCR beta cDNA libraries. Per 1 to 10 million input T cells, some 500,000 cDNA molecules were obtained, such that each molecule approximated one T cell. The patient libraries were prepared and sequenced with the same protocol used for the earlier healthy control dataset. Within a given batch, samples were prepared together, multiplexed and sequenced on the same HiSeq lane. The study's own analysis went as follows. Raw barcoded reads were processed with MIGEC, discarding single-read molecular identifier groups before consensus assembly and CDR3 extraction. VDJtools was used for post-analysis of the clonotype tables, with diversity normalized by down-sampling every dataset to the smallest sample size. To correct batch-related cross-sample contamination, repertoire overlap clustering matched CDR3 amino acid sequences but not nucleotide sequences. Using fastp trimming at Q25 and MiXCR clonotype assembly, TCRdb reanalyzed the public sequencing data and kept in-frame beta chains. One record per CDR3 amino acid sequence lists the most common genes and DNA. The V and J calls and clone size are TCRdb's, not the authors'. The sample table holds roughly 600,000 distinct CDR3 sequences, of which about 40% were seen once. Over 1.5% of the sample rests with the top ten.

TCR beta repertoires were profiled from peripheral blood of about a dozen young patients with multiple sclerosis to demonstrate the VDJtools post-analysis software. The multiple sclerosis patients were children and adolescents between about 6 and 15 years of age. The chain employs TRBV6-5 and TRBJ2-3, with a tentative D gene TRBD2 over 6 matching bases. Sample: blood. This TCR was recovered from a girl under 18 with multiple sclerosis. The DNA sequence follows: TGTGCCAGCAGTTACTCGGGACTGAGCATAAATACGCAGTATTTT. It is translated as CASSYSGLSINTQYF.